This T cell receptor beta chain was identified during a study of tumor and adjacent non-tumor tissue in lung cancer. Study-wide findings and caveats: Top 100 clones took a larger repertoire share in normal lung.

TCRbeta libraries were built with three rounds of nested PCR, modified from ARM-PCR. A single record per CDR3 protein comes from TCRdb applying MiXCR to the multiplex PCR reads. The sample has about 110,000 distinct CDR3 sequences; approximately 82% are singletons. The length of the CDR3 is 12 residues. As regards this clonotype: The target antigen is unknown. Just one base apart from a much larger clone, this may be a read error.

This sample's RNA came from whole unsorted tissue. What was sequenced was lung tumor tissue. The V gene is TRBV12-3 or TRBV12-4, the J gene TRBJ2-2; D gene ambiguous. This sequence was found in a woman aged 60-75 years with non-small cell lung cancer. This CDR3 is CDSSLQTGELFF. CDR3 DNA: TGTGACAGCAGTCTTCAAACCGGGGAGCTGTTTTTT.